This T cell receptor (beta chain) was observed in a study of CD8 T cells in Susac syndrome. An input of roughly 0.45 to 1 ug of RNA was subjected to reverse transcription using random hexamers. Amplification of TCR beta CDR3 was carried out by immunoSEQ multiplex PCR, which covered 54 Vbeta and 13 Jbeta segments. TCRdb analysed the immunoSEQ multiplex PCR reads with MiXCR anew, one entry per CDR3 protein. The sample holds around 79,000 distinct CDR3 sequences, roughly 95% seen once. CDR3 size: 12 residues. With 5 bases removed from V and 11 bases from J, the gap between germline ends came to 14 bases. CDR1 MNHEY and CDR2 SMNVEV come from the germline V gene (reference sequence).

J is TRBJ2-3 and V is TRBV27; D is possibly TRBD1 or TRBD2 (5 bases each). The clonotype comes from a human donor with Susac syndrome. The sequenced material came from CD8+ T cells from PBMCs. As DNA, the CDR3 is TGTGCCAGCAGTCTGCCGGGACGGGGGCAGTATTTT. Translation gives CASSLPGRGQYF.